Each of the 29 T cell receptor beta chains below was sequenced from the same sample in a study of T-cell reconstitution after alpha-beta-depleted transplantation in children. Researchers prepared the TCRbeta library using unique molecular identifiers, the study reports. MiXCR was run by TCRdb on the PCR reads, yielding one entry per CDR3 protein. The top ten clones hold around 38% of a sample with hundreds of thousands of distinct CDR3 sequences, 15% to 20% of them seen once. The sequenced sample was PBMCs, mostly from graft donor cells, obtained 360 days after TCRalphabeta/CD19-depleted stem cell transplant. These receptors all stem from a male patient under 10 years old who had a stem cell transplant for acute lymphoblastic leukemia, so the T cells may come from the graft donor.

This clonotype appeared a few times. The chain has TRBV30 and TRBJ2-3; D unclear. V was pared by 1 base and J by 5 bases, with 13 bases between. The CDR3 loop spans 14 amino acids. Per the germline V gene, CDR1 is GTSNPN and CDR2 is SVGIG (reference sequence). For the CDR3, the DNA is TGTGCCTGGAGTGACGGCGCCGGCTTAGATACGCAGTATTTT. This sequence encodes CAWSDGAGLDTQYF.

There are a few counts of this clonotype. This chain connects TRBV6-2 or TRBV6-3 to TRBJ2-6; unclear D gene. There are 17 residues in the CDR3. Looked up from germline, CDR1 is MNHEY and CDR2 is SVGEGT. V lost 6 bases and J 2 bases, leaving 17 bases between the germline ends. The CDR3, as DNA: TGTGCCAGCAGGACCCTCCGAGACTTCACTGGGGCCAACGTCCTGACTTTC. This sequence encodes CASRTLRDFTGANVLTF.

V gene TRBV3-1 combines with J gene TRBJ1-1; D ambiguous. V lost 3 bases, J lost 7 bases, and 15 bases lay in between. Germline lookup yields CDR1 LGHDT and CDR2 YNNKEL (reference sequence). The CDR3 consists of 14 residues. CDR3 in DNA: TGTGCCAGCAGCCAGGGTTCGGGGAATAATGAAGCTTTCTTT. It specifies CASSQGSGNNEAFF.

This clonotype was found many times. The chain uses TRBV28 and TRBJ2-5, with D unresolved. Looked up from germline, CDR1 is MDHEN and CDR2 is SYDVKM. With 4 bases removed from V and 0 bases from J, the gap between germline ends came to 6 bases. This CDR3 region has 13 residues. CDR3 nucleotides: TGTGCCAGCAGTTCCACTAACCAAGAGACCCAGTACTTC. It yields the protein CASSSTNQETQYF.

This clonotype was observed many times. This chain links TRBV12-3 or TRBV12-4 with TRBJ2-5, with 11 bases identical to TRBD1. V trimming: 6 bases; J trimming: 5 bases; junction bases outside the gene matches: 8. The CDR3 covers 15 residues. The CDR3 DNA reads TGTGCCAGCAGCCGAAGGACAGGGGGCTTCGAGACCCAGTACTTC. It translates to CASSRRTGGFETQYF.

This clonotype has just a few counts. V is TRBV5-1 and J is TRBJ2-7; D gene unclear. Germline-derived CDR1 and CDR2 are SGHRS and YFSETQ. V was pared by 1 base and J by 0 bases, with 8 bases between. The CDR3 totals 14 residues. The CDR3 bases are TGCGCCAGCAGCTTGACATTCCGCTCCTACGAGCAGTACTTC. It translates to CASSLTFRSYEQYF.

This chain links TRBV2 with TRBJ2-7; TRBD2 might be the D (6 bases). The CDR3 has 12 amino acids. V lost 4 bases to trimming and J lost 4 bases, with 8 bases between them. Germline assignment: CDR1 SNHLY and CDR2 FYNNEI. The CDR3 region has the DNA TGTGCCAGCAGTGCGGGGGTGTACGAGCAGTACTTC. Translated: CASSAGVYEQYF.

The gene calls are TRBV14 and TRBJ1-1; D remains unclear. V dropped 4 bases and J dropped 5 bases, with 17 bases sitting between them. The CDR3 extends over 15 amino acids. The germline gives CDR1 SGHDN, CDR2 FVKESK. CDR3 sequence (DNA): TGTGCCAGCAGCCGAGGTATAGATGGGTGGACTGAAGCTTTCTTT. This codes for CASSRGIDGWTEAFF.

This clonotype was detected only a few times. The chain recombines TRBV29-1 with TRBJ2-7; 10 bases align to TRBD1. The junction had 6 bases not matched to a gene; V was cut back by 6 bases and J by 4 bases. Germline V gives CDR1 SQVTM, CDR2 ANQGSEA. The CDR3 has 13 residues. The CDR3 nucleotides read TGCAGCGTCCCAGGACAGGGGGGTTACGAGCAGTACTTC. Protein: CSVPGQGGYEQYF.

The count of this clonotype is one. The chain recombines TRBV5-1 with TRBJ2-7, with a tentative D call TRBD2 (6 bases). CDR1 and CDR2 (germline): SGHRS, YFSETQ. This CDR3 spans 16 amino acids. V dropped 0 bases and J dropped 4 bases, with 17 bases sitting between them. The CDR3 spells CASSLEAGGIRYEQYF. The CDR3 bases are TGCGCCAGCAGCTTGGAGGCTGGGGGGATCCGTTACGAGCAGTACTTC. Full variable domain (missing parts from reference TRBV5-1 and TRBJ2-7): KAGVTQTPRYLIKTRGQQVTLSCSPISGHRSVSWYQQTPGQGLQFLFEYFSETQRNKGNFPGRFSGRQFSNSRSEMNVSTLELGDSALYLCASSLEAGGIRYEQYFGPGTRLTVT.

In its sample, this clonotype was seen many times. The chain has TRBV10-3 and TRBJ2-1; D is undetermined. The V gene lost 6 bases and the J gene lost 0 bases, with 9 bases spanning the gap. CDR1 and CDR2 (germline): ENHRY, SYGVKD. The CDR3 has 14 residues. The DNA for the CDR3 is TGTGCCATCAGGAACGCGGACTCCTACAATGAGCAGTTCTTC. Amino acids: CAIRNADSYNEQFF.

This clonotype was picked up a small number of times. V and J are TRBV5-6 and TRBJ2-1, with 9 bases aligning to TRBD1. CDR3 length: 16 residues. The germline V gene encodes CDR1 SGHDT and CDR2 YYEEEE. V lost 3 bases and J lost 7; bases outside the gene matches: 11. Here the CDR3 DNA reads TGTGCCAGCAGCTCCCCCACAGGGGGCTGTAGAAATGAGCAGTTCTTC. This encodes CASSSPTGGCRNEQFF. The entire variable domain, with the rest obtained from reference TRBV5-6 and TRBJ2-1, is as follows: DAGVTQSPTHLIKTRGQQVTLRCSPKSGHDTVSWYQQALGQGPQFIFQYYEEEERQRGNFPDRFSGHQFPNYSSELNVNALLLGDSALYLCASSSPTGGCRNEQFFGPGTRLTVL.

The CDR3 DNA is TGCAGTGCTAGAGAGAGGCGACAGGGACTCTACGAGCAGTACTTC. Translated, it gives CSARERRQGLYEQYF. The V call is TRBV20-1, the J call TRBJ2-7; D is possibly TRBD1 (7 bases). The V end lost 0 bases, the J end lost 3 bases, and 15 bases lay between the germline ends. CDR3 length: 15 residues. Germline V gene data show CDR1 as DFQATT and CDR2 as SNEGSKA (reference sequence).

The chain joins TRBV28 to TRBJ2-1; TRBD1 matches 7 bases. The germline gives CDR1 MDHEN, CDR2 SYDVKM. The trim removed 3 bases at V and 8 bases at J, leaving 10 bases unmatched. This CDR3 is built from 15 residues. CDR3 sequence reads: CASSFPGDRDHEQFF. CDR3 DNA sequence: TGTGCCAGCAGTTTCCCTGGCGACAGGGACCATGAGCAGTTCTTC.

The sample holds a few counts of this clonotype. The chain has TRBV5-5 and TRBJ2-1; D ambiguous. Germline lookup yields CDR1 SGHKS and CDR2 YYEKEE (reference sequence). This CDR3 is 14 amino acids long. V lost 2 bases, J lost 5 bases, and 11 bases lay in between. CDR3 in amino acids: CASSFWTRDNEQFF. CDR3 bases: TGTGCCAGCAGCTTCTGGACCAGAGACAATGAGCAGTTCTTC. Combining the CDR3 with reference TRBV5-5 and TRBJ2-1 gives the whole variable domain DAGVTQSPTHLIKTRGQQVTLRCSPISGHKSVSWYQQVLGQGPQFIFQYYEKEERGRGNFPDRFSARQFPNYSSELNVNALLLGDSALYLCASSFWTRDNEQFFGPGTRLTVL.

The chain carries TRBV6-2 or TRBV6-3 and TRBJ2-1, with D perhaps TRBD2 (5 bases). This CDR3 is 16 amino acids long. Deletions cut 2 bases from V and 3 bases from J, with 14 bases between. The V gene's germline CDR1 is MNHEY and CDR2 SVGEGT. The CDR3 nucleotides read TGTGCCAGCAGTTACGGGCTAGGGCGGGTCTACAATGAGCAGTTCTTC. Its protein product is CASSYGLGRVYNEQFF.

The chain couples TRBV4-3 to TRBJ2-2; D perhaps matches TRBD2 (5 bases). The CDR3 loop spans 15 amino acids. Per the germline V gene, CDR1 is LGHNA and CDR2 is YSLEER. Trimming took off 1 base at V and 7 bases at J, with 13 bases between the two ends. The chain's CDR3 is CASSQVVRGVGELFF. CDR3 bases: TGCGCCAGCAGCCAAGTGGTTCGGGGTGTCGGGGAGCTGTTTTTT.

The table lists this clonotype with many counts. The chain combines TRBV5-1 with TRBJ2-1; the match to TRBD2 covers 14 bases. After removal of 0 bases from V and 7 bases from J, the junction contained 15 bases not matched to a gene. This CDR3 is 20 amino acids long. Germline V gene data show CDR1 as SGHRS and CDR2 as YFSETQ. CDR3 loop: CASSLADPRLAGGPVNEQFF. CDR3 DNA: TGCGCCAGCAGCTTGGCGGACCCAAGACTAGCGGGAGGGCCTGTGAATGAGCAGTTCTTC.

This clonotype has a count of ten or more. V and J are TRBV5-8 and TRBJ2-7; D remains unclear. This CDR3 region has 15 residues. Germline V lookup: CDR1 SGHTS, CDR2 YDEGEE. V lost 3 bases to trimming and J lost 2 bases, with 15 bases between them. CDR3 region: CASSYGLDPTYEQYF. Written as DNA, the CDR3 is TGTGCCAGCAGCTATGGTTTGGACCCGACCTACGAGCAGTACTTC.

CDR3 nucleotides: TGCGCCAGCAGCCTCGGATTTAGCGGGACTAGCACAGATACGCAGTATTTT. Amino acid sequence: CASSLGFSGTSTDTQYF. The chain has TRBV5-1 and TRBJ2-3, with 8 bases fitting TRBD2. CDR3 length equals 17 residues. Trimming cost V 4 bases and J 0 bases; bases outside gene matches: 10. The germline CDR1 and CDR2 sequences are SGHRS and YFSETQ.

The chain carries TRBV7-8 and TRBJ2-2, with D maybe TRBD2 (6 bases). Per the germline V gene, CDR1 is SGHVS and CDR2 is FQNEAQ. Between the trimmed V and J ends, which lost 1 base and 5 bases, there was a span of 17 bases. This CDR3 comprises 17 residues. In DNA, the CDR3 is TGTGCCAGCAGCTTAGTCCAAGGCAGGCGGGGAACCGGGGAGCTGTTTTTT. This encodes CASSLVQGRRGTGELFF.

This chain links TRBV27 with TRBJ1-6; 7 nucleotides agree with TRBD1. Germline V lookup: CDR1 MNHEY, CDR2 SMNVEV (reference sequence). Germline trimming cut 5 bases from V and 9 bases from J; bases unmatched to any gene: 10. This CDR3 region has 15 residues. The CDR3 DNA follows: TGTGCCAGCAGTCTAGAGACAGGGCTTGGTTCACCCCTCCACTTT. Translation: CASSLETGLGSPLHF.

The J gene is TRBJ2-1, the V gene TRBV20-1, with D possibly called TRBD1 or TRBD2 (5 bases each). The CDR3 loop spans 13 amino acids. V was pared by 1 base and J by 12 bases, with 16 bases between. Looked up from germline, CDR1 is DFQATT and CDR2 is SNEGSKA (reference sequence). CDR3 residues: CSARARDRMPQFF. In DNA form, the CDR3 reads TGCAGTGCTAGAGCCCGGGACCGCATGCCGCAGTTCTTC.

The sample holds a few counts of this clonotype. This sequence joins TRBV19 and TRBJ2-5, with a tentative D call TRBD2 (6 bases). The CDR3 is 11 amino acids. Per germline, CDR1 LNHDA and CDR2 SQIVND (reference sequence). The V end lost 9 bases, the J end lost 4 bases, and 9 bases lay between the germline ends. The CDR3 nucleotides are TGTGCCAGCGGGGGTGGAGAGACCCAGTACTTC. This sequence encodes CASGGGETQYF.

The chain recombines TRBV4-3 with TRBJ2-7; 10 bases map to TRBD1. This CDR3 is 15 amino acids long. V trimming: 4 bases; J trimming: 1 base; junction bases outside the gene matches: 4. CDR1 and CDR2 (germline): LGHNA, YSLEER. The CDR3 region has the DNA TGCGCCAGCAGCCGCCGGACAGGGGGATCCTACGAGCAGTACTTC. This gives the protein CASSRRTGGSYEQYF.

A few counts support this clonotype. This chain joins TRBV12-3 or TRBV12-4 and TRBJ2-3; D ambiguous. V was trimmed by 7 bases and J by 6 bases, leaving 8 bases between them. This CDR3 contains 11 residues. CDR3 DNA sequence: TGTGCCAGCACAAAGCTCGATACGCAGTATTTT. Residues: CASTKLDTQYF.

The CDR3, as DNA: TGTGCCAGCAGACCCCGGGACAGCTACGAGCAGTACTTC. This gives the protein CASRPRDSYEQYF. The chain has TRBV6-6 and TRBJ2-7, with 7 bases matching TRBD1. The CDR3 has 13 amino acids. The V segment lost 6 bases and the J segment 3 bases; nucleotides outside the gene matches: 5. CDR1 and CDR2 from the germline V gene are MNHNY and SVGAGI (reference sequence).

This clonotype has a handful of counts. V and J are TRBV30 and TRBJ2-1; 10 bases fit TRBD2. The CDR3 covers 16 residues. The V and J ends lost 2 bases and 0 bases, in that order; junction bases with no gene match: 4. CDR1 and CDR2 from the germline V gene are GTSNPN and SVGIG (reference sequence). CDR3 loop: CAWSRGLAVSYNEQFF. The CDR3 coding sequence is TGTGCCTGGAGTCGCGGACTAGCGGTCTCCTACAATGAGCAGTTCTTC.

J is TRBJ2-7 and V is TRBV25-1; D gene uncertain. Trimming took off 3 bases at V and 2 bases at J, with 8 bases between the two ends. CDR1 is MGHDK, CDR2 SYGVNS, per germline. The CDR3 contains 13 residues. The CDR3 loop reads CASSEEIAYEQYF. CDR3 nucleotide sequence: TGTGCCAGCAGTGAGGAGATCGCCTACGAGCAGTACTTC.